The rows below give T cell receptor beta chains drawn from one sample of a study of shared T cell receptors in the human thymus. Assay used: immunoSEQ multiplex PCR; TCRdb lists only in-frame clones, some missing. The table has roughly 500,000 clones, 78% seen once. These sequences were also reported in another study, on human thymus T cells.

Sequencing input: thymocytes. These receptors were taken from a boy under two years old with a congenital heart defect. The CDR3 runs from the conserved cysteine through the conserved F or W. The order of the fields is D gene, J gene, clone size, V gene, CDR3 DNA, CDR3 protein. D genes are given only for firm matches. For some rows the clone size is stated as once, few or many, or as a class when expanded; others skip it.

D: TRBD2
J: TRBJ2-6
size: -
V: TRBV5-3
DNA: TGTGCCAGAAGCGGGGGCGGTGAGTGGCGGGAGGCCGGGGCCAACGTCCTGACTTTC
CDR3: CARSGGGEWREAGANVLTF

D: -
J: TRBJ1-3
size: -
V: TRBV7-6
DNA: TGTGCCAGCAGCACCCACAGGCGCCGCTCTGGAAACACCATATATTTT
CDR3: CASSTHRRRSGNTIYF

D: TRBD1
J: TRBJ2-1
size: -
V: TRBV5-6
DNA: TGTGCCAGCAGCTTGGGATGTCGGGACAGGTCGGCCTACAATGAGCAGTTCTTC
CDR3: CASSLGCRDRSAYNEQFF

D: TRBD2
J: TRBJ2-3
size: -
V: TRBV5-6
DNA: TGTGCCAGCAGCCAGCACGGGGGGGGCACAGATACGCAGTATTTT
CDR3: CASSQHGGGTDTQYF

D: -
J: TRBJ2-2
size: -
V: TRBV5-1
DNA: TGCGCCAGCATCCCCTCCCCCAGGACCGGGGAGCTGTTTTTT
CDR3: CASIPSPRTGELFF

D: -
J: TRBJ2-7
size: -
V: TRBV5-6
DNA: TGTGCCAGCAGCCCCCGGGACACCCTAACCTACGAGCAGTACTTC
CDR3: CASSPRDTLTYEQYF

D: TRBD1
J: TRBJ2-2
size: -
V: TRBV7-6
DNA: TGTGCCAGCAGCTTTCCGGGACAGGGCAGAGACACCGGGGAGCTGTTTTTT
CDR3: CASSFPGQGRDTGELFF

D: -
J: TRBJ2-1
size: -
V: TRBV7-3
DNA: TGTGCCAGCAGCTTCACCGGGCACAGCGGCCACAATGAGCAGTTCTTC
CDR3: CASSFTGHSGHNEQFF

D: -
J: TRBJ1-5
size: -
V: TRBV19
DNA: TGTGCCAGTTCAGGGCGGTGGCAGCCCCAGCATTTT
CDR3: CASSGRWQPQHF

D: TRBD1
J: TRBJ2-1
size: few
V: TRBV25-1
DNA: TGTGCCAGCGCCGACAGGGATGAGCAGTTCTTC
CDR3: CASADRDEQFF

D: TRBD1
J: TRBJ1-2
size: -
V: TRBV30
DNA: TGTGCCTGCCAACGAACGGAGGACAGGGTACACTATGGCTACACCTTC
CDR3: CACQRTEDRVHYGYTF

D: TRBD2
J: TRBJ2-1
size: -
V: TRBV9
DNA: TGTGCCAGCAGCCCACATCCGGGACTAGCGGGAGGGCCCTATGAGCAGTTCTTC
CDR3: CASSPHPGLAGGPYEQFF

D: TRBD1
J: TRBJ1-5
size: -
V: TRBV5-6
DNA: TGTGCCAGCAGCCACACCCGCGGGACAGGGTACACTCAGCCCCAGCATTTT
CDR3: CASSHTRGTGYTQPQHF

D: TRBD2
J: TRBJ2-2
size: -
V: TRBV7-9
DNA: TGTGCCAGCAGCTTATCGGGAGGCACCGGGGAGCTGTTTTTT
CDR3: CASSLSGGTGELFF

D: -
J: TRBJ2-3
size: -
V: TRBV5-1
DNA: TGCGCCAGCAGTAGGGACATACTCAACACAGATACGCAGTATTTT
CDR3: CASSRDILNTDTQYF

D: TRBD1
J: TRBJ2-3
size: few
V: TRBV6-1
DNA: TGTGCCAGCAGCTGGACAGGGGTCACAGATACGCAGTATTTT
CDR3: CASSWTGVTDTQYF

D: -
J: TRBJ2-7
size: few
V: TRBV28
DNA: TGTGCCAGCTCGGGGGACAGCCATTCAGAGCAGTACTTC
CDR3: CASSGDSHSEQYF

D: -
J: TRBJ1-5
size: -
V: TRBV18
DNA: TGTGCCAGCTCCCTCTATAGCAATCAGCCCCAGCATTTT
CDR3: CASSLYSNQPQHF

D: -
J: TRBJ2-3
size: -
V: TRBV11-2
DNA: TGTGCCAGCAGCCTCGTAGCGGCGACAGATACGCAGTATTTT
CDR3: CASSLVAATDTQYF

D: -
J: TRBJ2-5
size: -
V: TRBV4-2
DNA: TGTGCCAGCAGCCAAAGTTTGAGCGGAGGAGTCGTGGAGACCCAGTACTTC
CDR3: CASSQSLSGGVVETQYF

D: TRBD1
J: TRBJ2-7
size: -
V: TRBV5-1
DNA: TGCGCCAGCAGCCCTGACCCCGGGACAGGGGACAACGAGCAGTACTTC
CDR3: CASSPDPGTGDNEQYF

D: TRBD2
J: TRBJ2-5
size: -
V: TRBV5-4
DNA: TGTGCCAGCAGCTTGACGCGGGAGGGCCGAGAGACCCAGTACTTC
CDR3: CASSLTREGRETQYF

D: -
J: TRBJ2-2
size: -
V: TRBV5-1
DNA: TGCGCCAGCAGCTTGGGAGGCACCCTAAGAGGGAACACCGGGGAGCTGTTTTTT
CDR3: CASSLGGTLRGNTGELFF

D: TRBD1
J: TRBJ1-4
size: -
V: TRBV19
DNA: TGTGCCAGTAGCGCTTACCGGGACAGGGGCAAACTGTTTTTT
CDR3: CASSAYRDRGKLFF

D: TRBD2
J: TRBJ2-7
size: once
V: TRBV27
DNA: TGTGCCAGCAGTCTCTTAGCGGGAGTCTACTACGAGCAGTACTTC
CDR3: CASSLLAGVYYEQYF

D: -
J: TRBJ1-5
size: -
V: TRBV30
DNA: TGTGCCTGGAGTGTAAAGGGACACCCTAGCAATCAGCCCCAGCATTTT
CDR3: CAWSVKGHPSNQPQHF

D: TRBD2
J: TRBJ2-7
size: -
V: TRBV5-1
DNA: TGCGCCAGCAGCTTGGCCGGACTAGCGGGAGTGGGGCAGTACTTC
CDR3: CASSLAGLAGVGQYF

D: TRBD1
J: TRBJ1-2
size: -
V: TRBV19
DNA: TGTGCCAGTACTCCGGACAGGGACCACTATGGCTACACCTTC
CDR3: CASTPDRDHYGYTF

D: TRBD2
J: TRBJ2-1
size: -
V: TRBV9
DNA: TGTGCCAGCAGCGTAGAGACTAGCGGTGAGCAGTTCTTC
CDR3: CASSVETSGEQFF

D: TRBD1
J: TRBJ2-7
size: -
V: TRBV6-1
DNA: TGTGCCAGCAGTGGATCCGGGACAGGGCTTCCCTACGAGCAGTACTTC
CDR3: CASSGSGTGLPYEQYF

D: TRBD1
J: TRBJ1-1
size: -
V: TRBV20-1
DNA: TGCAGTGCTAACCAGGGGGCGATGGCTTTCTTT
CDR3: CSANQGAMAFF

D: TRBD1
J: TRBJ2-1
size: -
V: TRBV15
DNA: TGTGCCACCACGTCGGGAACAGGGGCGGATGAGCAGTTCTTC
CDR3: CATTSGTGADEQFF

D: -
J: TRBJ2-7
size: -
V: TRBV5-6
DNA: TGTGCCAGCAGCTCGGACAGAGCCTACGAGCAGTACTTC
CDR3: CASSSDRAYEQYF

D: -
J: TRBJ1-4
size: -
V: TRBV25-1
DNA: TGTGCCAGCAGTCCGGCGCTACGGGGGGAAAAACTGTTTTTT
CDR3: CASSPALRGEKLFF

D: TRBD1
J: TRBJ2-5
size: once
V: TRBV29-1
DNA: TGCAGCGGTACTAGACAGGGTACACAAGAGACCCAGTACTTC
CDR3: CSGTRQGTQETQYF

D: -
J: TRBJ2-3
size: -
V: TRBV20-1
DNA: TGCAGTGCTTGTCACACAGATACGCAGTATTTT
CDR3: CSACHTDTQYF

D: TRBD1
J: TRBJ2-1
size: -
V: TRBV27
DNA: TGTGCCAGCAGTTTCGGGGTCAGAGACAGGGATTCCTACAATGAGCAGTTCTTC
CDR3: CASSFGVRDRDSYNEQFF